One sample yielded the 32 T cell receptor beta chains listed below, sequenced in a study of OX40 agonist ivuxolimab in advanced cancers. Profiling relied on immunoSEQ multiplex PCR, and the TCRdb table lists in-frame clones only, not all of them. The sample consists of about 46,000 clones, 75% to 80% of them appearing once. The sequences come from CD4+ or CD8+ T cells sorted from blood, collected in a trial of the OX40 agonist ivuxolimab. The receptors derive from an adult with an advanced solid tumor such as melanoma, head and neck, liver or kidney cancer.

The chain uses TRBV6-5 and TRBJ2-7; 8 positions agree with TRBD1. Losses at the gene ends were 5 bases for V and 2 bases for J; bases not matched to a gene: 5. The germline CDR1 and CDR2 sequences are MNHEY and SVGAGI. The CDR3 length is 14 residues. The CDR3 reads CASSVTGAPYEQYF. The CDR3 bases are TGTGCCAGCAGTGTGACAGGGGCTCCCTACGAGCAGTACTTC.

CDR3 bases: TGTGCCATCAGTGCGGTAACTAGCGGGAGTGAAGGGCAGTTCTTC. Translating gives CAISAVTSGSEGQFF. V gene TRBV10-3 combines with J gene TRBJ2-1, with TRBD2 matching 11 bases. This CDR3 is built from 15 residues. Germline V CDR1 and CDR2: ENHRY, SYGVKD. The J segment lost 12 bases and the V segment lost 4 bases, leaving 11 bases of the junction unmatched.

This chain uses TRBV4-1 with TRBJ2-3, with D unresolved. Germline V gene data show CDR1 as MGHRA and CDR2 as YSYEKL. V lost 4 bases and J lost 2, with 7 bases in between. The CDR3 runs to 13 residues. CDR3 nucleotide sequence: TGCGCCAGCAGCCGCAGCTACACAGATACGCAGTATTTT. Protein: CASSRSYTDTQYF.

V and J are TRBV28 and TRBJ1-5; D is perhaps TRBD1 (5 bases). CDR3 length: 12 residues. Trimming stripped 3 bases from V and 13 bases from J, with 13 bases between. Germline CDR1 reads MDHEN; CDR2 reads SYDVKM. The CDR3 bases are TGTGCCAGCAGTTTCCTAGGGGCAGCTCAGCATTTT. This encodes CASSFLGAAQHF. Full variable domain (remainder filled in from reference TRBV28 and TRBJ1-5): DVKVTQSSRYLVKRTGEKVFLECVQDMDHENMFWYRQDPGLGLRLIYFSYDVKMKEKGDIPEGYSVSREKKERFSLILESASTNQTSMYLCASSFLGAAQHFGDGTRLSIL.

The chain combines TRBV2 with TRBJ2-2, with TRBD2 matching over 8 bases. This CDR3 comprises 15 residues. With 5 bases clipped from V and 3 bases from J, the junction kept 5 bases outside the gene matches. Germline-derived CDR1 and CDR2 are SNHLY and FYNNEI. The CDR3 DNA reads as TGTGCCAGCAGTCCAGGACTAGCAGACACCGGGGAGCTGTTTTTT. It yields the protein CASSPGLADTGELFF.

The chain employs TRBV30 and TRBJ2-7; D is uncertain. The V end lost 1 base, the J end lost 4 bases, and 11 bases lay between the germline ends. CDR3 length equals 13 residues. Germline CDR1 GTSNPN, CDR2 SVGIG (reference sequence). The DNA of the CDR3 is TGTGCCTGGAGTGAGGAAGTCTGGTACGAGCAGTACTTC. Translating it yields CAWSEEVWYEQYF.

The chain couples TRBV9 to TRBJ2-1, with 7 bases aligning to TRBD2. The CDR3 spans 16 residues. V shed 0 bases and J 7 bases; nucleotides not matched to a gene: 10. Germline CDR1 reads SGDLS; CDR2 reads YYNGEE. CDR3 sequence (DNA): TGTGCCAGCAGCGTAGCCCTGGCGGGAGTGGGAAATGAGCAGTTCTTC. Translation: CASSVALAGVGNEQFF.

DNA of the CDR3: TGCGCCAGCAGCTCTCAAGGGTGGACCTCTAGCACAGATACGCAGTATTTT. This sequence encodes CASSSQGWTSSTDTQYF. The gene calls are TRBV5-1 and TRBJ2-3; no reliable D call. Trimming stripped 3 bases from V and 0 bases from J, with 17 bases between. In germline, CDR1 is SGHRS, CDR2 YFSETQ. The CDR3 consists of 17 residues.

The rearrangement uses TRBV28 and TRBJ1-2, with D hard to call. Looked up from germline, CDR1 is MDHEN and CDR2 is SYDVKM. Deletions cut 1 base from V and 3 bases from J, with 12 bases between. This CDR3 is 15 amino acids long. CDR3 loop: CASSLSGRDYYGYTF. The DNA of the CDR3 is TGTGCCAGCAGTTTATCTGGCCGGGATTACTATGGCTACACCTTC.

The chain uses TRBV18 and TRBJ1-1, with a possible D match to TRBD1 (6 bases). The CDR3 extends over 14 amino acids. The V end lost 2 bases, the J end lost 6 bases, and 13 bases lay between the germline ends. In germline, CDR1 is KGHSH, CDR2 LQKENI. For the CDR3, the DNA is TGTGCCAGCTCACCAGTACCCAAGGGGGCTGAAGCTTTCTTT. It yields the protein CASSPVPKGAEAFF.

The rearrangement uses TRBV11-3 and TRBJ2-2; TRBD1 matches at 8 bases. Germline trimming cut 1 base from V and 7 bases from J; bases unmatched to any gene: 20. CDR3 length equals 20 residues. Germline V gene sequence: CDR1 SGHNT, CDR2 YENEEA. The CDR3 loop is CASSLAGRGHDSMNYGELFF. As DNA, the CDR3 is TGTGCCAGCAGCTTAGCTGGCAGGGGGCATGACTCGATGAACTACGGGGAGCTGTTTTTT.

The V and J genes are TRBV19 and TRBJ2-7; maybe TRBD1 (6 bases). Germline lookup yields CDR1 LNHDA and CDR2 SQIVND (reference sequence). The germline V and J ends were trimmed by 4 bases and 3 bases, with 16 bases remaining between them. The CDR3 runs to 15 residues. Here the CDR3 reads CASSNQGSTVYEQYF. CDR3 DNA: TGTGCCAGTAGTAACCAGGGGTCAACAGTCTACGAGCAGTACTTC.

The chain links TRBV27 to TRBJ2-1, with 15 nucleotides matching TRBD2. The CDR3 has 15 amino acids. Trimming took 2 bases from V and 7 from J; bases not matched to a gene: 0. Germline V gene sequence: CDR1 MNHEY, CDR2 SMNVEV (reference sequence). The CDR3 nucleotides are TGTGCCAGCAGTTTAGGGACTAGCGGGAGGAATGAGCAGTTCTTC. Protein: CASSLGTSGRNEQFF.

CDR3 nucleotide sequence: TGTGCCAGCAGCTTTCGGGTATCCTACAATGAGCAGTTCTTC. This codes for CASSFRVSYNEQFF. The chain combines TRBV11-2 with TRBJ2-1; D unclear. The V gene lost 3 bases and the J gene lost 1 base, with 7 bases spanning the gap. The CDR3 is 14 amino acids. Per germline, CDR1 SGHAT and CDR2 FQNNGV.

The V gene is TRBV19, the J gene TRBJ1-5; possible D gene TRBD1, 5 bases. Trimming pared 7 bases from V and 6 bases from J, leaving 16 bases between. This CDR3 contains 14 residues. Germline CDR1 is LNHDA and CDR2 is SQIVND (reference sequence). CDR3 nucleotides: TGTGCCAGTAAAGCGGGGGAATGGGGTCAGCCCCAGCATTTT. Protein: CASKAGEWGQPQHF.

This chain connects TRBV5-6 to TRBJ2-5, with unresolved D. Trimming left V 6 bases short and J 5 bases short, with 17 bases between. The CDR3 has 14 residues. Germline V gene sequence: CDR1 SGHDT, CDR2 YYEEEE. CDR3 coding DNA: TGTGCCAGCAACCCGCGAGGACCCGGGGAGACCCAGTACTTC. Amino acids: CASNPRGPGETQYF.

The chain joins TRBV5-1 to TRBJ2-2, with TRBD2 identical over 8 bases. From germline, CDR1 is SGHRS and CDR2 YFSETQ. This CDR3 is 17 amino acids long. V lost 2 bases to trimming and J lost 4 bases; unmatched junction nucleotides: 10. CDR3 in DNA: TGCGCCAGCAGCTTCTCGGCCCGCGGGGGGTCCACCGGGGAGCTGTTTTTT. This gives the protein CASSFSARGGSTGELFF.

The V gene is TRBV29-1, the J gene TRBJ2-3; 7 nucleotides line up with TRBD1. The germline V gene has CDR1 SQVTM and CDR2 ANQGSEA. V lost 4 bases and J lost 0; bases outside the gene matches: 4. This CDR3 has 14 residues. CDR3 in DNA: TGCAGCGTTGGAACACAGGGGAGCACAGATACGCAGTATTTT. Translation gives CSVGTQGSTDTQYF.

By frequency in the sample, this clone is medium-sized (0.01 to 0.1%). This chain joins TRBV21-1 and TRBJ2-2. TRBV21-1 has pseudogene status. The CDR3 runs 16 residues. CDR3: CASRVGGPDPTGELFF. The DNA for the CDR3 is TGTGCCAGCAGAGTTGGGGGTCCTGATCCCACCGGGGAGCTGTTTTTT.

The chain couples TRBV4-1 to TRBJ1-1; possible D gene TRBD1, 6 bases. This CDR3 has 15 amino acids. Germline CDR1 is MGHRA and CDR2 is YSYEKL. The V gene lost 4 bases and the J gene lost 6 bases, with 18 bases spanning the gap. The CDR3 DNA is TGCGCCAGCAGCCGTTCTAGGGGGAGTTCTTCTGAAGCTTTCTTT. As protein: CASSRSRGSSSEAFF.

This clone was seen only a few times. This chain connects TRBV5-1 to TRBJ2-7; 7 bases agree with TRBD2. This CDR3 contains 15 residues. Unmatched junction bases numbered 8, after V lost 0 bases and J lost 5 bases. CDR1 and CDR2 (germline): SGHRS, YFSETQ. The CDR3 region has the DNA TGCGCCAGCAGCTTGGATGAGGCGGGAGCCCACGAGCAGTACTTC. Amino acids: CASSLDEAGAHEQYF.

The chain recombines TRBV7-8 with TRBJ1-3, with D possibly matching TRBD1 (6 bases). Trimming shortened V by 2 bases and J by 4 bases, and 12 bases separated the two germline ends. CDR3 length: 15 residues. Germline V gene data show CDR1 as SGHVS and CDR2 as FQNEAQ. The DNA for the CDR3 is TGTGCCAGCAGCTTATTATCGGGACACGGAAACACCATATATTTT. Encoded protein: CASSLLSGHGNTIYF.

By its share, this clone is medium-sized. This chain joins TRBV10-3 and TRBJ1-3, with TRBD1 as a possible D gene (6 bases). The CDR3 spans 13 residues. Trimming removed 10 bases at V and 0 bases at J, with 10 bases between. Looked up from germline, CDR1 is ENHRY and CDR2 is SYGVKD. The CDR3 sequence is CASGQYSGNTIYF. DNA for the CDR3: TGTGCCAGCGGACAGTACTCTGGAAACACCATATATTTT.

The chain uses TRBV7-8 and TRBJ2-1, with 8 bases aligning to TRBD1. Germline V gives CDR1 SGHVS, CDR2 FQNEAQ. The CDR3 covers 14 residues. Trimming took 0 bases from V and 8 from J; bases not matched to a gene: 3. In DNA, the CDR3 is TGTGCCAGCAGCTTAGCCCAGGGGGCAGATGAGCAGTTCTTC. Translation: CASSLAQGADEQFF. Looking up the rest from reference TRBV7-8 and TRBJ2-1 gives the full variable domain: GAGVSQSPRYKVAKRGQDVALRCDPISGHVSLFWYQQALGQGPEFLTYFQNEAQLDKSGLPSDRFFAERPEGSVSTLKIQRTQQEDSAVYLCASSLAQGADEQFFGPGTRLTVL.

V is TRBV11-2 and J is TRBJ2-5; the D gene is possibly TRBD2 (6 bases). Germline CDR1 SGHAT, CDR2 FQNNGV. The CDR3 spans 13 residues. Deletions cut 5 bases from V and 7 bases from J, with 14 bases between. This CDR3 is CASSTDYEGTQYF. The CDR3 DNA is TGTGCCAGCAGCACGGACTACGAAGGGACCCAGTACTTC.

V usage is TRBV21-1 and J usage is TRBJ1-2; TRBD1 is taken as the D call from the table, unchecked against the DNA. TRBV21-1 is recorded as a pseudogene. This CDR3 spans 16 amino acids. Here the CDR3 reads CASSKIGTGESYGYTF. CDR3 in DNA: TGTGCCAGCAGCAAGATAGGGACAGGGGAATCCTATGGCTACACCTTC.

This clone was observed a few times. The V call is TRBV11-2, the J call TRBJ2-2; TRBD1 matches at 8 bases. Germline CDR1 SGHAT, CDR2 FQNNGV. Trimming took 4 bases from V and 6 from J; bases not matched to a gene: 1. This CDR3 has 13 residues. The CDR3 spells CASSSQGAGELFF. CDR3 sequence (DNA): TGTGCCAGCAGCTCACAGGGGGCCGGGGAGCTGTTTTTT.

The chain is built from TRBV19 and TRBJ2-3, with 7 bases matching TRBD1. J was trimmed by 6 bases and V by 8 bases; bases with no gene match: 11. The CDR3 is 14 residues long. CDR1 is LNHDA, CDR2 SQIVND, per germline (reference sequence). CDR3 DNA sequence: TGTGCCAGTGGCACAGGGGTTACCAGGGATACGCAGTATTTT. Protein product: CASGTGVTRDTQYF.

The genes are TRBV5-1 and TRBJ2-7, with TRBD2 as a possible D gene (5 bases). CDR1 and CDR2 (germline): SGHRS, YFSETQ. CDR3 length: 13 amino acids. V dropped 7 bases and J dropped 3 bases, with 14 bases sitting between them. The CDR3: CASALRESYEQYF. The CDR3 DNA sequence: TGCGCCAGCGCCCTGAGGGAGAGCTACGAGCAGTACTTC.

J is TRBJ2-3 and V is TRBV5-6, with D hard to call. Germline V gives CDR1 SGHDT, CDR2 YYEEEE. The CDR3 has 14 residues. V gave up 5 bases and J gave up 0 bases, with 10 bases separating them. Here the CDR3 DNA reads TGTGCCAGCAGTAGACGTTCGAGCACAGATACGCAGTATTTT. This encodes CASSRRSSTDTQYF.

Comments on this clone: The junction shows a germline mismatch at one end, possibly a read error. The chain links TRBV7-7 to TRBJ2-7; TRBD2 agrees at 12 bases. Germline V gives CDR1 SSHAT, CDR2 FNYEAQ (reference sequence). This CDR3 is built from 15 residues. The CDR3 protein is CASSSGLAGPGEQYF. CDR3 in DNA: TGTGCTAGCAGCTCTGGACTAGCGGGGCCGGGGGAGCAGTACTTC.

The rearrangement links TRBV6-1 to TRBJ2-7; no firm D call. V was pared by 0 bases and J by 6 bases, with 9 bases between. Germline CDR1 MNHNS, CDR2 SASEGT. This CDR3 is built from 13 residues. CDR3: CASSEARWAEQYF. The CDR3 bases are TGTGCCAGCAGTGAAGCGAGGTGGGCCGAGCAGTACTTC.